The TCR beta chain under discussion was sequenced for a study of T cell responses to AZD1222 COVID-19 vaccine (dated by TCRdb to the early 2020s). Regarding the complete study: TCR sequencing was performed for 230 to 250 trial participants, of whom around 200 were given two doses of AZD1222 and 26 were given two doses of MenACWY control vaccine. Trial participants were enrolled into age subgroups of 18-55, 56-69 and 70-plus years, which contained about 150, 28 and 57 TCR-sequenced participants, respectively.

In the case of this clone: The antigen this receptor binds is unknown. No qualities accompany the bases; no much larger clone lies one base away.

This specimen's time point label, interpreted: about 28 days (+/-7) after the second vaccine dose. AZD1222 recipients whose second dose came at about 4 weeks and those whose second dose came at about 12 weeks were combined into one group, since spike-specific TCR depth and breadth did not differ between the two schedules. Samples from vaccinated people were obtained from the UK trials COV001 and COV002, which included a single-blind randomized controlled phase 2/3 trial of AZD1222 (ChAdOx1 nCoV-19) in healthy adults. For TCRbeta chain sequencing, PBMC samples from trial participants were taken at day 0 and at day 28 after the second dose. The CDR3 regions of human TCRbeta chains were subjected to immunosequencing. Regarding the original processing steps: Repertoire TCRs were matched against a reference library of SARS-CoV-2-specific TCRs generated with the MIRA antigen-specificity platform. Breadth meant the fraction of unique TCRs that were SARS-CoV-2-associated, whereas depth meant the fraction of total T cells that were SARS-CoV-2-associated. Each spike-specific TCR was assigned to its reactive spike region and to a CD4 or CD8 class using the MIRA data. Log10-transformed breadth and depth values were compared by one-way ANOVA with Sidak's multiple comparisons tests. Here the immuneACCESS table is served through TCRdb, limited to in-frame sequences with V and J called. Missing clones are a known gap in these copies; in checked studies unresolved V genes cover under half, and the rest lacks a known reason. V, J and clone size are those of that table, while D and trimming were read from the DNA. A total of about 140,000 clones appear in this sample, 80% to 95% of them only once. The ten biggest clones cover about 3.7% of the sample.

Including the terminal cysteine and phenylalanine, the CDR3 comprises 12 residues. The DNA shown is the 36-base CDR3, in frame from base 1. CDR1 is given as SGHNT and CDR2 as YENEEA, both from the germline V gene. Here V drops 5 bases and J drops 9 bases, and the junction holds 2 bases not matched to any gene. Study-level results and caveats: In the small 56-69-year group, the increase in depth fell short of significance, most likely because of low power. Because no day 14 peak-response samples were available, repertoires were characterized only after the peak T cell response. After two AZD1222 doses, both the breadth and the depth of spike-specific TCRs were significantly higher than at day 0 and than in MenACWY recipients. Conclusions about previously exposed vaccinees were limited because only a handful of AZD1222 recipients were SARS-CoV-2 seropositive at baseline. The vaccine-associated CD4 TCRs covered the entire spike protein, and the dominant responses fell in regions 160-218 and 743-854. Most participants were white British and females outnumbered males, and the authors suggested that clonal diversity may have been underestimated. Reportedly, close to half of the unique spike-specific TCRs recognized epitopes lying outside the regions that are mutated in the B.1.351 and B.1.1.7 variants.

The sample in question was peripheral blood, obtained 28 days after the second AZD1222 dose. The sequence joins TRBV11-3 to TRBJ2-1, with 9 junctional bases fitting TRBD2. The receptor was derived from an adult who received the AZD1222 COVID-19 vaccine. DNA sequence: TGTGCCAGCAGCCGCGGGGGGGGTGAGCAGTTCTTC. Translated, this is CASSRGGGEQFF.